One sample yielded the 30 T cell receptor beta chains listed below, sequenced in a study of Ad26.COV2.S vaccination and SARS-CoV-2 variants. Sequenced by immunoSEQ multiplex PCR; TCRdb stores in-frame clones only, minus some. This table has roughly 400,000 clones, 92% appearing once. The treatment denotes: 15 to 20 received Ad26.COV2.S at low or high dose, single or two shots; several received placebo; per-sample allocation not given. Vaccine and placebo recipients were sampled on day 63 after the first injection. The sample was peripheral blood, taken in a trial of Ad26.COV2.S vaccine versus placebo. The origin of the receptors is a person between 18 and 65 years old who received the Ad26.COV2.S COVID-19 vaccine or a placebo.

V is TRBV11-2 and J is TRBJ2-7; 8 bases match TRBD1. V shed 1 base and J 3 bases; nucleotides not matched to a gene: 5. From germline, CDR1 is SGHAT and CDR2 FQNNGV. The CDR3 length is 15 residues. The CDR3 DNA reads as TGTGCCAGCAGCTTAGGAGACAGGGGTTTCTACGAGCAGTACTTC. This translates into CASSLGDRGFYEQYF.

This chain joins TRBV6-6 and TRBJ2-7, with TRBD2 matching 8 bases. The germline V gene has CDR1 MNHNY and CDR2 SVGAGI (reference sequence). This CDR3 contains 15 residues. The V gene end was trimmed by 2 bases and the J gene end by 2 bases; junction bases not matched to a gene: 5. CDR3: CASSYSGGQTYEQYF. The CDR3 region has the DNA TGTGCCAGCAGTTACAGCGGGGGCCAGACCTACGAGCAGTACTTC.

This chain links TRBV7-9 with TRBJ1-6; D perhaps matches TRBD1 (5 bases). The V end was cut by 6 bases, the J end by 4 bases, with 10 bases between. From germline, CDR1 is SEHNR and CDR2 FQNEAQ (reference sequence). The CDR3 totals 14 residues. CDR3 amino acids: CASRGRRYNSPLHF. CDR3 in DNA: TGTGCCAGCAGGGGACGCCGGTATAATTCACCCCTCCACTTT.

V and J are TRBV7-2 and TRBJ2-5; possibly TRBD1 for D (6 bases). The CDR3 has 15 amino acids. Germline V gene data show CDR1 as SGHTA and CDR2 as FQGNSA. Trimming stripped 4 bases from V and 0 bases from J, with 12 bases between. In nucleotides, the CDR3 is TGTGCCAGCAGCTCACAGACAGGAAACCAAGAGACCCAGTACTTC. Translated, it gives CASSSQTGNQETQYF.

The genes are TRBV4-1 and TRBJ2-5; possible D gene TRBD1, 6 bases. The CDR3 totals 13 residues. Trimming stripped 5 bases from V and 3 bases from J, with 10 bases between. Germline CDR1 MGHRA, CDR2 YSYEKL. In DNA form, the CDR3 reads TGCGCCAGCAGCTACGGACAGAAAGAGACCCAGTACTTC. Translation gives CASSYGQKETQYF.

This clone was seen once. The chain uses TRBV6-5 and TRBJ1-2; D is undetermined. V lost 6 bases and J lost 2, with 10 bases in between. The CDR3 extends over 13 amino acids. Per germline, CDR1 MNHEY and CDR2 SVGAGI. CDR3 in DNA: TGTGCCAGCAGATCTGACACAAACTATGGCTACACCTTC. This translates into CASRSDTNYGYTF.

The chain is built from TRBV28 and TRBJ2-7; D is undetermined. V was shortened by 8 bases and J by 7 bases, with 15 bases between the two germline ends. The length of the CDR3 is 12 residues. Germline V gene sequence: CDR1 MDHEN, CDR2 SYDVKM. CDR3 protein: CASLTRPGEQYF. The CDR3 region has the DNA TGTGCCAGCCTTACCCGACCCGGGGAGCAGTACTTC.

The chain joins TRBV5-1 to TRBJ2-1; the D is unclear. Germline CDR1 and CDR2: SGHRS and YFSETQ. The V gene lost 2 bases and the J gene lost 4 bases, with 4 bases spanning the gap. CDR3 size: 12 residues. CDR3 nucleotide sequence: TGCGCCAGCAGCTTTGGGTACAATGAGCAGTTCTTC. It translates to CASSFGYNEQFF.

The chain has TRBV10-2 and TRBJ2-4; weak D call: TRBD2 (5 bases). V lost 4 bases and J lost 7, with 14 bases in between. The germline V gene encodes CDR1 WSHSY and CDR2 SAAADI. This CDR3 comprises 14 residues. The CDR3 DNA sequence: TGCGCCAGCAGTGTAGGGAGACCTAGCAACATTCAGTACTTC. This translates into CASSVGRPSNIQYF.

The CDR3 spells CASSPDDRSGETQYF. The DNA for the CDR3 is TGTGCCAGCAGCCCTGATGACAGGTCAGGGGAGACCCAGTACTTC. The chain employs TRBV9 and TRBJ2-5, with D tentatively TRBD1 (6 bases). Germline V lookup: CDR1 SGDLS, CDR2 YYNGEE. Deletions cut 4 bases from V and 5 bases from J, with 18 bases between. The CDR3 covers 15 residues.

This chain uses TRBV7-2 with TRBJ2-2, with TRBD2 identical over 8 bases. Germline V CDR1 and CDR2: SGHTA, FQGNSA. This CDR3 comprises 17 residues. V lost 4 bases to trimming and J lost 0 bases; unmatched junction nucleotides: 7. CDR3 loop: CASSSLSGGTNTGELFF. The DNA for the CDR3 is TGTGCCAGCAGCTCGCTCTCGGGGGGGACGAACACCGGGGAGCTGTTTTTT. The whole variable domain, remainder taken from reference TRBV7-2 and TRBJ2-2, is GAGVSQSPSNKVTEKGKDVELRCDPISGHTALYWYRQSLGQGLEFLIYFQGNSAPDKSGLPSDRFSAERTGGSVSTLTIQRTQQEDSAVYLCASSSLSGGTNTGELFFGEGSRLTVL.

This chain uses TRBV9 with TRBJ2-3; D call uncertain. Trimming took 3 bases from V and 0 from J, leaving 14 bases between them. The CDR3 length is 16 residues. CDR1 and CDR2 from the germline V gene are SGDLS and YYNGEE. CDR3 nucleotide sequence: TGTGCCAGCAGCGCGAAACCGACATTGAGCACAGATACGCAGTATTTT. Encoded protein: CASSAKPTLSTDTQYF. The complete variable domain, with remaining parts taken from reference TRBV9 and TRBJ2-3, reads DSGVTQTPKHLITATGQRVTLRCSPRSGDLSVYWYQQSLDQGLQFLIQYYNGEERAKGNILERFSAQQFPDLHSELNLSSLELGDSALYFCASSAKPTLSTDTQYFGPGTRLTVL.

J is TRBJ1-6 and V is TRBV19; D is undetermined. Trimming removed 3 bases from V and 0 bases from J, with 3 bases in between. CDR1 and CDR2 (germline): LNHDA, SQIVND (reference sequence). This CDR3 spans 14 amino acids. CDR3 amino acids: CASSMSSYNSPLHF. The CDR3 DNA reads as TGTGCCAGTAGTATGAGCTCCTATAATTCACCCCTCCACTTT.

The rearrangement links TRBV19 to TRBJ1-1, with 10 nucleotides matching TRBD1. The CDR3 consists of 15 residues. The germline gives CDR1 LNHDA, CDR2 SQIVND (reference sequence). The ends lost 7 bases at V and 2 bases at J; junction bases unmatched: 7. The CDR3 here is CASKVRDRGNTEAFF. The CDR3 coding sequence is TGTGCCAGTAAAGTTAGGGACAGGGGAAACACTGAAGCTTTCTTT.

The chain is built from TRBV6-5 and TRBJ1-1; 12 nucleotides align to TRBD1. The CDR3 runs to 15 residues. Unmatched junction bases numbered 8, after V lost 8 bases and J lost 4 bases. The germline V gene has CDR1 MNHEY and CDR2 SVGAGI. The CDR3 sequence: CASGDRGLESTEAFF. CDR3 coding DNA: TGTGCCAGCGGGGACAGGGGGCTGGAAAGCACTGAAGCTTTCTTT.

The rearrangement uses TRBV6-5 and TRBJ1-3, with no clear D. V was shortened by 5 bases and J by 1 base, with 12 bases between the two germline ends. The CDR3 loop spans 15 amino acids. Per germline, CDR1 MNHEY and CDR2 SVGAGI. In nucleotides, the CDR3 is TGTGCCAGCAGTAATTCAGGTCTTTCTGGAAACACCATATATTTT. Translating it yields CASSNSGLSGNTIYF.

The chain joins TRBV9 to TRBJ1-4; D gene ambiguous. The CDR3 contains 16 residues. Germline CDR1 reads SGDLS; CDR2 reads YYNGEE. Trimming shortened V by 2 bases and J by 0 bases, and 11 bases separated the two germline ends. The CDR3, as DNA: TGTGCCAGCAGCGTCGGAGTCACAGCAACTAATGAAAAACTGTTTTTT. Amino acid sequence: CASSVGVTATNEKLFF. The whole variable domain, remainder taken from reference TRBV9 and TRBJ1-4, is DSGVTQTPKHLITATGQRVTLRCSPRSGDLSVYWYQQSLDQGLQFLIQYYNGEERAKGNILERFSAQQFPDLHSELNLSSLELGDSALYFCASSVGVTATNEKLFFGSGTQLSVL.

CDR3 coding DNA: TGTGCCAGTAGTTTCACCGGGACCCAAGACTACGAGCAGTACTTC. This translates into CASSFTGTQDYEQYF. The J gene is TRBJ2-7, the V gene TRBV19, with D perhaps matching TRBD1 or TRBD2 (5 bases each). Germline V lookup: CDR1 LNHDA, CDR2 SQIVND (reference sequence). This CDR3 is 15 amino acids long. V was trimmed by 5 bases and J by 3 bases, leaving 17 bases between them.

The V gene is TRBV5-1, the J gene TRBJ1-2; no clear D gene. The CDR3 is 14 residues long. Looked up from germline, CDR1 is SGHRS and CDR2 is YFSETQ. The ends were cut back, 0 bases at V and 2 bases at J, with 8 bases in the middle. The CDR3 DNA reads as TGCGCCAGCAGCTTGGAGGGCAGCAACTATGGCTACACCTTC. Translation: CASSLEGSNYGYTF.

This chain links TRBV27 with TRBJ2-7; tentative D call: TRBD1 (6 bases). The CDR3 is 14 residues long. Trimming took 3 bases from V and 2 from J, leaving 11 bases between them. Per germline, CDR1 MNHEY and CDR2 SMNVEV (reference sequence). CDR3 in DNA: TGTGCCAGCAGTTTGGCCAGGGGACCCTACGAGCAGTACTTC. Translated: CASSLARGPYEQYF.

This chain connects TRBV11-2 to TRBJ2-2, with D unclear. V was cut by 3 bases and J by 3 bases, with 8 bases left in between. The CDR3 sequence is 14 residues long. Germline V lookup: CDR1 SGHAT, CDR2 FQNNGV. The CDR3 DNA follows: TGTGCCAGCAGCTTTCTCCGTTACACCGGGGAGCTGTTTTTT. Translating it yields CASSFLRYTGELFF. The variable domain in full, completed from reference TRBV11-2 and TRBJ2-2, reads EAGVAQSPRYKIIEKRQSVAFWCNPISGHATLYWYQQILGQGPKLLIQFQNNGVVDDSQLPKDRFSAERLKGVDSTLKIQPAKLEDSAVYLCASSFLRYTGELFFGEGSRLTVL.

This chain uses TRBV18 with TRBJ1-1; no clear D gene. The CDR3 has 16 amino acids. Trimming left V 0 bases short and J 3 bases short, with 14 bases between. Germline assignment: CDR1 KGHSH and CDR2 LQKENI. CDR3 residues: CASSPPLLQSHTEAFF. In nucleotides, the CDR3 is TGTGCCAGCTCACCACCGTTGTTACAGAGCCACACTGAAGCTTTCTTT.

This rearrangement joins TRBV5-4 to TRBJ2-3, with 7 positions matching TRBD2. CDR3 size: 16 residues. Trimming cost V 5 bases and J 1 base; bases outside gene matches: 10. Looked up from germline, CDR1 is SGHNT and CDR2 is YYREEE (reference sequence). Written as DNA, the CDR3 is TGTGCCAGCAGAACTGGGGGGGGACTGGGCACAGATACGCAGTATTTT. It translates to CASRTGGGLGTDTQYF.

The V and J genes are TRBV7-9 and TRBJ2-3; TRBD2 agrees at 14 bases. This CDR3 is built from 17 residues. V lost 5 bases, J lost 5 bases, and 9 bases stayed unmatched. Germline V gives CDR1 SEHNR, CDR2 FQNEAQ (reference sequence). The CDR3 DNA sequence: TGTGCCAGCAGCGCCCGTCGACTAGCGGGGGGGCAAGATACGCAGTATTTT. The encoded protein is CASSARRLAGGQDTQYF.

The V and J genes are TRBV3-1 (or the pseudogene TRBV3-2) and TRBJ1-4; D unresolved. Germline CDR1 and CDR2: LGHDT and YNNKEL (reference sequence). CDR3 length: 16 amino acids. The V end was cut by 1 base, the J end by 2 bases, with 11 bases between. The DNA for the CDR3 is TGTGCCAGCAGCCAAGCCTTTGGTAGTACTAATGAAAAACTGTTTTTT. Residues: CASSQAFGSTNEKLFF.

The CDR3 region is CASSLVGGAGYEQYF. In DNA form, the CDR3 reads TGTGCCAGCAGCTTAGTCGGCGGGGCCGGATACGAGCAGTACTTC. The J gene is TRBJ2-7, the V gene TRBV7-9, with a tentative D call TRBD2 (6 bases). CDR1 and CDR2 (germline): SEHNR, FQNEAQ (reference sequence). Trimming removed 1 base at V and 4 bases at J, with 14 bases between. This CDR3 has 15 residues.

The chain carries TRBV27 and TRBJ1-4, with D possibly matching TRBD1 (6 bases). With 1 base removed from V and 2 bases from J, the gap between germline ends came to 20 bases. This CDR3 contains 19 residues. Germline lookup yields CDR1 MNHEY and CDR2 SMNVEV (reference sequence). CDR3 amino acids: CASSLWVSAKGGTNEKLFF. The CDR3 DNA follows: TGTGCCAGCAGTTTATGGGTTTCAGCGAAAGGGGGGACTAATGAAAAACTGTTTTTT.

The chain combines TRBV27 with TRBJ1-2, with D possibly TRBD1 on 5 matching bases. The CDR3 contains 15 residues. Germline CDR1 is MNHEY and CDR2 is SMNVEV (reference sequence). V lost 5 bases to trimming and J lost 8 bases, with 21 bases between them. The CDR3 sequence: CASSLLRGELSGYTF. CDR3 nucleotides: TGTGCCAGCAGTCTCCTCCGGGGGGAGCTTTCGGGCTACACCTTC.

The chain combines TRBV7-2 with TRBJ2-2, with D perhaps TRBD1 or TRBD2 (5 bases each). There are 17 residues in the CDR3. Germline lookup yields CDR1 SGHTA and CDR2 FQGNSA. V lost 7 bases, J lost 2 bases, and 20 bases lay in between. The CDR3 region is CASTPPHGTANTGELFF. The CDR3, as DNA: TGTGCCAGCACCCCCCCGCACGGGACGGCTAACACCGGGGAGCTGTTTTTT.

The CDR3 DNA follows: TGTGCCACCAGCAGAGATAAAGAGACCCAGTACTTC. Its protein product is CATSRDKETQYF. This chain joins TRBV15 and TRBJ2-5, with no clear D. The V end lost 0 bases, the J end lost 3 bases, and 2 bases lay between the germline ends. This CDR3 has 12 residues. CDR1 and CDR2 from the germline V gene are LNHNV and YYDKDF (reference sequence).